The next 19 T cell receptor beta chains were all read from a single sample in a study of cytomegalovirus exposure and HLA in healthy donors. Primers for the PCR totalled 60 Vbeta and 13 Jbeta. Libraries were prepared by immunoSEQ multiplex PCR; TCRdb keeps only in-frame clonotypes and omits some of them. The repertoire includes around 130,000 clones, around four fifths of them detected once, and roughly 2% sits in the top ten. The sequenced sample was PBMCs. The source of these receptors is a woman in her thirties or forties in good health and CMV-seropositive.

This clone was observed once. This chain uses TRBV27 with TRBJ2-7; 11 bases line up with TRBD2. Looked up from germline, CDR1 is MNHEY and CDR2 is SMNVEV (reference sequence). The CDR3 runs to 15 residues. The J segment lost 2 bases and the V segment lost 3 bases, leaving 3 bases of the junction unmatched. CDR3 protein: CASSLDSGRAYEQYF. The CDR3 nucleotides are TGTGCCAGCAGTTTGGATAGCGGGAGGGCCTACGAGCAGTACTTC.

The chain has TRBV4-3 and TRBJ2-2; perhaps TRBD1 as D (6 bases). Germline-derived CDR1 and CDR2 are LGHNA and YSLEER. Trimming left V 4 bases short and J 1 base short, with 10 bases between. The CDR3 covers 15 residues. CDR3 residues: CASSPGQRNTGELFF. CDR3 nucleotide sequence: TGCGCCAGCAGCCCCGGACAGAGGAACACCGGGGAGCTGTTTTTT.

The chain is built from TRBV6-5 and TRBJ2-7; TRBD2 might be the D (5 bases). The germline V gene has CDR1 MNHEY and CDR2 SVGAGI. CDR3 length: 13 amino acids. V was clipped by 6 bases and J by 1 base, with 10 bases between them. DNA for the CDR3: TGTGCCAGCAGGGCGGGTCCTTCCTACGAGCAGTACTTC. It yields the protein CASRAGPSYEQYF.

The chain is built from TRBV28 and TRBJ1-5, with D perhaps matching TRBD1 (5 bases). Germline CDR1 reads MDHEN; CDR2 reads SYDVKM. CDR3 length: 14 amino acids. V lost 7 bases and J lost 4, with 14 bases in between. CDR3 loop: CASTPWGENQPQHF. The CDR3 region has the DNA TGTGCCAGCACCCCCTGGGGGGAAAATCAGCCCCAGCATTTT.

The chain joins TRBV4-1 to TRBJ2-7; the D gene is possibly TRBD2 (6 bases). Germline-derived CDR1 and CDR2 are MGHRA and YSYEKL. With 0 bases removed from V and 1 base from J, the gap between germline ends came to 13 bases. The CDR3 sequence is 16 residues long. The CDR3, as DNA: TGCGCCAGCAGCCAAGATGTGGCAGGGAGGTCCTACGAGCAGTACTTC. It codes for CASSQDVAGRSYEQYF.

The V gene is TRBV7-8, the J gene TRBJ2-2, with 8 bases fitting TRBD1. This CDR3 has 17 amino acids. The trim removed 7 bases at V and 2 bases at J, leaving 12 bases unmatched. The germline V gene has CDR1 SGHVS and CDR2 FQNEAQ. DNA of the CDR3: TGTGCCAGCATAGGACAGGGCGCGTGGGGAAACACCGGGGAGCTGTTTTTT. Translated: CASIGQGAWGNTGELFF.

The gene calls are TRBV7-7 and TRBJ2-3, with 8 bases matching TRBD2. CDR3 length: 15 amino acids. Germline CDR1 reads SSHAT; CDR2 reads FNYEAQ (reference sequence). Unmatched junction bases numbered 9, after V lost 5 bases and J lost 5 bases. Here the CDR3 DNA reads TGTGCCAGCAGCCCCCGGGGGGGCCGGGGAGATACGCAGTATTTT. The encoded protein is CASSPRGGRGDTQYF.

The chain carries TRBV27 and TRBJ1-2; a possible D gene is TRBD1 (5 bases). Germline V CDR1 and CDR2: MNHEY, SMNVEV (reference sequence). The ends were cut back, 6 bases at V and 7 bases at J, with 15 bases in the middle. The CDR3 length is 13 residues. CDR3 bases: TGTGCCAGCAGCCCACAGGATCCCCTTGGCTACACCTTC. Protein sequence: CASSPQDPLGYTF.

The chain employs TRBV2 and TRBJ2-3; 10 nucleotides line up with TRBD2. The CDR3 consists of 12 residues. V was clipped by 11 bases and J by 2 bases; unmatched bases: 1. Germline V gene lookup returns CDR1 SNHLY and CDR2 FYNNEI. CDR3 loop: CAGTSATDTQYF. The CDR3 DNA reads as TGTGCCGGGACTAGCGCCACAGATACGCAGTATTTT. The entire variable domain, with the rest obtained from reference TRBV2 and TRBJ2-3, is as follows: EPEVTQTPSHQVTQMGQEVILRCVPISNHLYFYWYRQILGQKVEFLVSFYNNEISEKSEIFDDQFSVERPDGSNFTLKIRSTKLEDSAMYFCAGTSATDTQYFGPGTRLTVL.

The chain uses TRBV11-1 and TRBJ2-1, with 10 bases lining up with TRBD2. The length of the CDR3 is 17 residues. Germline CDR1 and CDR2: SGHAT and FQDESV (reference sequence). Trimming at V came to 1 base and at J to 8 bases, leaving 11 bases not matched to a gene. CDR3 amino acids: CASSLGLAGVVRDEQFF. CDR3 coding DNA: TGTGCCAGCAGCTTAGGTCTAGCGGGGGTCGTACGGGATGAGCAGTTCTTC. Drawing the rest from reference TRBV11-1 and TRBJ2-1, the complete variable domain is EAEVAQSPRYKITEKSQAVAFWCDPISGHATLYWYRQILGQGPELLVQFQDESVVDDSQLPKDRFSAERLKGVDSTLKIQPAELGDSAMYLCASSLGLAGVVRDEQFFGPGTRLTVL.

As DNA, the CDR3 is TGCGCCAGCAGCCAAGATTTCGGACAGACTTACTATGGCTACACCTTC. Its translation: CASSQDFGQTYYGYTF. The chain has TRBV4-3 and TRBJ1-2; TRBD1 is a possible D gene (6 bases). There are 16 residues in the CDR3. The V and J ends lost 0 bases and 3 bases respectively, with 14 bases between them. Germline CDR1 reads LGHNA; CDR2 reads YSLEER.

A few counts support this clone. The chain joins TRBV30 to TRBJ1-2; D unresolved. The CDR3 is made up of 11 amino acids. CDR1 GTSNPN and CDR2 SVGIG come from the germline V gene (reference sequence). Trimming left V 1 base short and J 5 bases short, with 5 bases between. The CDR3: CAWSDSYGYTF. CDR3 in DNA: TGTGCCTGGAGTGACAGTTATGGCTACACCTTC. Full variable domain (outside the CDR3, taken from reference TRBV30 and TRBJ1-2): SQTIHQWPATLVQPVGSPLSLECTVEGTSNPNLYWYRQAAGRGLQLLFYSVGIGQISSEVPQNLSASRPQDRQFILSSKKLLLSDSGFYLCAWSDSYGYTFGSGTRLTVV.

This clone was found a few times. V gene TRBV7-2 combines with J gene TRBJ2-5; weak D call: TRBD2 (5 bases). Trimming left V 2 bases short and J 2 bases short, with 9 bases between. The CDR3 spans 14 residues. Germline CDR1 SGHTA, CDR2 FQGNSA. CDR3 sequence: CASSLTGNQETQYF. The CDR3 region has the DNA TGTGCCAGCAGCTTAACGGGGAATCAAGAGACCCAGTACTTC.

The chain is built from TRBV28 and TRBJ1-1, with TRBD1 identical over 9 bases. Germline CDR1 MDHEN, CDR2 SYDVKM. V lost 7 bases to trimming and J lost 4 bases; unmatched junction nucleotides: 7. This CDR3 spans 14 amino acids. CDR3 loop: CASNSVTGGTEAFF. The DNA of the CDR3 is TGTGCCAGCAATAGTGTGACAGGGGGCACTGAAGCTTTCTTT.

This chain connects TRBV6-4 to TRBJ1-2; TRBD1 might be the D (5 bases). Germline loops: CDR1 MRHNA, CDR2 SNTAGT. This CDR3 is 15 amino acids long. V lost 4 bases and J lost 4, with 16 bases in between. The CDR3 sequence is CASSVERDSIYGYTF. CDR3 DNA: TGTGCCAGCAGTGTCGAGCGTGACAGTATCTATGGCTACACCTTC.

The CDR3 DNA reads TGTGCCAGCAGCCGGACAGGGGCGGCAGATACGCAGTATTTT. Translated, it gives CASSRTGAADTQYF. The chain links TRBV7-9 to TRBJ2-3; TRBD1 agrees at 9 bases. The CDR3 length is 14 residues. Per germline, CDR1 SEHNR and CDR2 FQNEAQ (reference sequence). V shed 5 bases and J 4 bases; nucleotides not matched to a gene: 4.

This clone has just one count. J is TRBJ2-7 and V is TRBV18; D perhaps matches TRBD1 (6 bases). The CDR3 spans 15 residues. Germline V lookup: CDR1 KGHSH, CDR2 LQKENI. The V and J ends lost 2 bases and 3 bases respectively, with 14 bases between them. The CDR3 sequence is CASSPKDREVYEQYF. CDR3 coding DNA: TGTGCCAGCTCACCAAAGGACAGAGAAGTCTACGAGCAGTACTTC.

This clone was recorded a few times. V and J are TRBV2 and TRBJ1-4; D might be TRBD1 (5 bases). The CDR3 covers 11 residues. Germline V gene sequence: CDR1 SNHLY, CDR2 FYNNEI. Trimming took off 6 bases at V and 12 bases at J, with 11 bases between the two ends. Written as DNA, the CDR3 is TGTGCCAGCAGGACGCAGGGTGAACTGTTTTTT. Its protein product is CASRTQGELFF.

The rearrangement uses TRBV2 and TRBJ2-2; 7 bases align to TRBD1. Per germline, CDR1 SNHLY and CDR2 FYNNEI. The junction had 11 bases not matched to a gene; V was cut back by 4 bases and J by 6 bases. This CDR3 region has 16 residues. The CDR3 loop is CASSAYRGLSSGELFF. The CDR3 DNA follows: TGTGCCAGCAGTGCATACAGGGGTTTAAGTTCCGGGGAGCTGTTTTTT.